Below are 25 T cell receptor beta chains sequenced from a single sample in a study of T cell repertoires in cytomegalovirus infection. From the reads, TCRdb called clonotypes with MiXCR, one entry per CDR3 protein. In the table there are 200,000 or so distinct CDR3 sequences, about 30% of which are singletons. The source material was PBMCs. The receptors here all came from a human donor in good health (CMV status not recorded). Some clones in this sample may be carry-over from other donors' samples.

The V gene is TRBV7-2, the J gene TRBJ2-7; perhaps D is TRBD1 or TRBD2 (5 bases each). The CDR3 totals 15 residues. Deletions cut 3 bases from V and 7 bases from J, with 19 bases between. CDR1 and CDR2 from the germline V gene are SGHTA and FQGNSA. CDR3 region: CASSFPGTDLGEQYF. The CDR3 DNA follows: TGTGCCAGCAGCTTCCCCGGGACGGATCTTGGAGAGCAGTACTTC.

Here the CDR3 DNA reads TGTGCCAGCAGCTTGGGCCCAGGGATGAGGAATCAGCCCCAGCATTTT. This codes for CASSLGPGMRNQPQHF. The chain uses TRBV5-5 and TRBJ1-5; a weak D match, TRBD1 (5 bases). V lost 0 bases and J 4 bases, leaving 14 bases between the germline ends. The CDR3 totals 16 residues. CDR1 and CDR2 from the germline V gene are SGHKS and YYEKEE (reference sequence).

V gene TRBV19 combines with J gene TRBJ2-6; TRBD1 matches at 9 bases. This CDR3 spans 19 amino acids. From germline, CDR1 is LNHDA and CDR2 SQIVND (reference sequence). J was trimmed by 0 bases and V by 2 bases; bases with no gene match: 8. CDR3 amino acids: CASSILRDREGSGANVLTF. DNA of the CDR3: TGTGCCAGTAGTATATTAAGGGACAGGGAAGGCTCTGGGGCCAACGTCCTGACTTTC.

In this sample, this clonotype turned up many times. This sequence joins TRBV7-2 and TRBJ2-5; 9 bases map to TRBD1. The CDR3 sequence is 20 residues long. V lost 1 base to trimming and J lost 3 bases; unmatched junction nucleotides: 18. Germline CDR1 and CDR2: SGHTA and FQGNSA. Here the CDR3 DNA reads TGTGCCAGCAGCTTAGGACCCCTCGGGACCGGACAGGGGACAAAAGAGACCCAGTACTTC. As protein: CASSLGPLGTGQGTKETQYF.

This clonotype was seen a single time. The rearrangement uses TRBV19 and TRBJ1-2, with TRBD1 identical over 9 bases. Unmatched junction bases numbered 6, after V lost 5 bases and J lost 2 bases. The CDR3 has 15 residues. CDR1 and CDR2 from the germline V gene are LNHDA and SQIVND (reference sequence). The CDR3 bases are TGTGCCAGTAGTGTTGACAGGGGGAAGAACTATGGCTACACCTTC. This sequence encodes CASSVDRGKNYGYTF.

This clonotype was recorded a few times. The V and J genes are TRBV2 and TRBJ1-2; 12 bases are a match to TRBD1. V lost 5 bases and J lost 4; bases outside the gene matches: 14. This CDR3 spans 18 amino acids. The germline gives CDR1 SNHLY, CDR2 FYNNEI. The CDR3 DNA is TGTGCCAGCAGTACGTCCGGGACAGGGGGCGAAGGAAGCTATGGCTACACCTTC. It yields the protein CASSTSGTGGEGSYGYTF.

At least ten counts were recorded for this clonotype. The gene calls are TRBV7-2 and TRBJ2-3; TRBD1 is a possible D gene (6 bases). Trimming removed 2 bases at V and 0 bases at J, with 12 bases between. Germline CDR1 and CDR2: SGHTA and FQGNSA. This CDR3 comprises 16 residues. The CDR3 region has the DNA TGTGCCAGCAGCTTACGTGTGGGGGCCAGCACAGATACGCAGTATTTT. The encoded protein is CASSLRVGASTDTQYF. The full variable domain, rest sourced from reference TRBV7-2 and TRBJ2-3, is GAGVSQSPSNKVTEKGKDVELRCDPISGHTALYWYRQSLGQGLEFLIYFQGNSAPDKSGLPSDRFSAERTGGSVSTLTIQRTQQEDSAVYLCASSLRVGASTDTQYFGPGTRLTVL.

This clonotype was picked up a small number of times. CDR3 loop: CSASDWDNSPLHF. CDR3 nucleotides: TGCAGTGCTAGCGACTGGGATAATTCACCCCTCCACTTT. This chain links TRBV20-1 with TRBJ1-6; D is ambiguous. Trimming took 3 bases from V and 5 from J, leaving 8 bases between them. The CDR3 is 13 residues long. Germline V gene data show CDR1 as DFQATT and CDR2 as SNEGSKA (reference sequence).

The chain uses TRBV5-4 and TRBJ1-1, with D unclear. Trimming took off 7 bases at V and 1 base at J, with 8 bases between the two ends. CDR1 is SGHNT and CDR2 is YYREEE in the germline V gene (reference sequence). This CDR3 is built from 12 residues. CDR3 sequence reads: CASGIGNTEAFF. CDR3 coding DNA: TGTGCCAGCGGAATCGGGAACACTGAAGCTTTCTTT.

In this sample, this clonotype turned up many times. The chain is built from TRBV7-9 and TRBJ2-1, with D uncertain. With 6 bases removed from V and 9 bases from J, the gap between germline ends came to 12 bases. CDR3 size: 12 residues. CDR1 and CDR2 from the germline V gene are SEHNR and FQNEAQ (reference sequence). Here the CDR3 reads CASRFRQSEQFF. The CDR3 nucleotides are TGTGCCAGCAGATTTAGGCAGTCTGAGCAGTTCTTC.

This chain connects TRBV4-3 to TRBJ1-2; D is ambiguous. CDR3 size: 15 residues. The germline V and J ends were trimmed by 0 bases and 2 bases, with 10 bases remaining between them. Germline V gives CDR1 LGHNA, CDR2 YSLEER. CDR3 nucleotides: TGCGCCAGCAGCCAAGAAAGGATAAGCAACTATGGCTACACCTTC. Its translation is CASSQERISNYGYTF.

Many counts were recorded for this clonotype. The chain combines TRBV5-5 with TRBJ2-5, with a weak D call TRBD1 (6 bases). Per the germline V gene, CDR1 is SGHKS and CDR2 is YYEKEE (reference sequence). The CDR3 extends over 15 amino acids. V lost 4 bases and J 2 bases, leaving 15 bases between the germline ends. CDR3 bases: TGTGCCAGCAGCGCAGGGGACCGAATACAAGAGACCCAGTACTTC. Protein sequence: CASSAGDRIQETQYF.

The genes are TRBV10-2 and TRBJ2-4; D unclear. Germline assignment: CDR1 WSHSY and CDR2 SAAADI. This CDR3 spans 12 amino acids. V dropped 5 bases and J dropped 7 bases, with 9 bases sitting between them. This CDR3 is CASSPDDNIQYF. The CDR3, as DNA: TGCGCCAGCAGTCCGGACGATAACATTCAGTACTTC.

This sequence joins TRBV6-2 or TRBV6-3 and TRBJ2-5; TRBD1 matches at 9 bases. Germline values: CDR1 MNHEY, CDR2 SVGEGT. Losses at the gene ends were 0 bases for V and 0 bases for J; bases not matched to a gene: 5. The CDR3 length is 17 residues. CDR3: CASSYSGQGPHQETQYF. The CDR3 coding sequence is TGTGCCAGCAGTTACTCGGGACAGGGTCCCCACCAAGAGACCCAGTACTTC.

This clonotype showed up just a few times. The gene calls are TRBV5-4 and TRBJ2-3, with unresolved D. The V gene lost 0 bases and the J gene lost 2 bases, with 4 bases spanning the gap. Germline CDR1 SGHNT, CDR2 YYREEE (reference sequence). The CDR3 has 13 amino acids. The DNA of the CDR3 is TGTGCCAGCAGCTTGGACCCCACAGATACGCAGTATTTT. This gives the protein CASSLDPTDTQYF.

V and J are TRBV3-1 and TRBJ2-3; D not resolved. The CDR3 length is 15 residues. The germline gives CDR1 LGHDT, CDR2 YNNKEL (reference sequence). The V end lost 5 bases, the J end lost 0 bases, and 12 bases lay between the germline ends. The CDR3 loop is CASSYGPVSTDTQYF. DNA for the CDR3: TGTGCCAGCAGCTACGGTCCGGTTAGCACAGATACGCAGTATTTT.

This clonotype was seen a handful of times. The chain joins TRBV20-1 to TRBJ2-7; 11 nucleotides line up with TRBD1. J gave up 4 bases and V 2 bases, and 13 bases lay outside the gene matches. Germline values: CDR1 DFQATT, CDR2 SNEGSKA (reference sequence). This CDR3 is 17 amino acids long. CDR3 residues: CSARPPPAGTGGYEQYF. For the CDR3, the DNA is TGCAGTGCTAGACCCCCACCGGCCGGGACAGGGGGATACGAGCAGTACTTC.

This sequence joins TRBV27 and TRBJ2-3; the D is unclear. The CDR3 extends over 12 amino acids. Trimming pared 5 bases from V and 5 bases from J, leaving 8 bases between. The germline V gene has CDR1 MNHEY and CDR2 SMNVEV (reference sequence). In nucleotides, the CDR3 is TGTGCCAGCAGTCGTTCGGGAGATACGCAGTATTTT. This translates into CASSRSGDTQYF.

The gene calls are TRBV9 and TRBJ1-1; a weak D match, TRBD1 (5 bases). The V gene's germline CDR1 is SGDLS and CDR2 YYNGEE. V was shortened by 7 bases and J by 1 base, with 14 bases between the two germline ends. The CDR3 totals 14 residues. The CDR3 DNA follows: TGTGCCAGCGGGGCGATTGAAAGGAACACTGAAGCTTTCTTT. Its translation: CASGAIERNTEAFF.

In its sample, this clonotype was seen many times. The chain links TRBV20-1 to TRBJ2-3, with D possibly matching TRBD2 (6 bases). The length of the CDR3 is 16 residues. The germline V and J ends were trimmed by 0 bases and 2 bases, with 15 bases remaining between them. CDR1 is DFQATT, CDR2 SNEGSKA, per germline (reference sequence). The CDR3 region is CSAREPRDSHTDTQYF. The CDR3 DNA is TGCAGTGCTAGAGAGCCAAGGGACTCCCACACAGATACGCAGTATTTT.

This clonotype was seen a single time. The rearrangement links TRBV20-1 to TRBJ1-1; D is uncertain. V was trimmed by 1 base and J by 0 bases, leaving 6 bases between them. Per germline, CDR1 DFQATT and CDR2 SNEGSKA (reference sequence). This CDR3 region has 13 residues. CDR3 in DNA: TGCAGTGCTAGAGGACACTTGAACACTGAAGCTTTCTTT. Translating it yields CSARGHLNTEAFF.

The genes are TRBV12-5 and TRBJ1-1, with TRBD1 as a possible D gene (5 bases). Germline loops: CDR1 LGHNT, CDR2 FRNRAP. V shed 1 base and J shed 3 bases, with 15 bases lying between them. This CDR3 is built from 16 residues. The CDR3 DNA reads TGTGCTAGTGGTTTGGGCGGTGACAGACCGCACACTGAAGCTTTCTTT. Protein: CASGLGGDRPHTEAFF.

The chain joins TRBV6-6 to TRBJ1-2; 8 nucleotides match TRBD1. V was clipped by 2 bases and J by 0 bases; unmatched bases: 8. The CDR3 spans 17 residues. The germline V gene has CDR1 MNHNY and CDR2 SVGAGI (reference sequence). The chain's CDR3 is CASSYAVAGGPNYGYTF. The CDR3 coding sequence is TGTGCCAGCAGTTACGCAGTGGCAGGGGGCCCTAACTATGGCTACACCTTC.

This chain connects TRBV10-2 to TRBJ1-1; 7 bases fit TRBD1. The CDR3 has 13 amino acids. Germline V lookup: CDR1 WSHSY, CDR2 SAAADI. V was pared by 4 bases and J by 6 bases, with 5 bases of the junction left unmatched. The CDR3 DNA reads TGCGCCAGCAGTGTAAAGGGGGCGGCTGAAGCTTTCTTT. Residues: CASSVKGAAEAFF.

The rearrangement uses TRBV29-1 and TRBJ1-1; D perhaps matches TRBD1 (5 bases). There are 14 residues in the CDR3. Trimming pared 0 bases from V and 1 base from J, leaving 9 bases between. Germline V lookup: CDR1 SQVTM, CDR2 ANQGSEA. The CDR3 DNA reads TGCAGCGTTGAAGAATTTACAGGGAACACTGAAGCTTTCTTT. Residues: CSVEEFTGNTEAFF.